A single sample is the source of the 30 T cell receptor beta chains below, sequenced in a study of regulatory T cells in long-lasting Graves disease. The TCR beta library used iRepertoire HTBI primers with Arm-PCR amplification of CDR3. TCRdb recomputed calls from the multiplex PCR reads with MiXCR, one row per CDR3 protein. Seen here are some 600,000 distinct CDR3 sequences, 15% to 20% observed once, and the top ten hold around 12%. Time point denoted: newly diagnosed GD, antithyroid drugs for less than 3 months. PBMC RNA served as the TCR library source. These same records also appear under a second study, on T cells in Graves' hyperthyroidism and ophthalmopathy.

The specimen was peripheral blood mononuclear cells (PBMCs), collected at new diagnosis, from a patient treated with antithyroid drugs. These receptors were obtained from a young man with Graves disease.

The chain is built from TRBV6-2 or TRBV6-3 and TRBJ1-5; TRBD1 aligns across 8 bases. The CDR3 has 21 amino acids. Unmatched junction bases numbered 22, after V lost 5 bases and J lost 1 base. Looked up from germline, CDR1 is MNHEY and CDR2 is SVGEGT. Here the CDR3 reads CASSPFMRGRTGYGSNQPQHF. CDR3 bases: TGTGCCAGCAGTCCCTTCATGCGTGGGAGGACAGGGTATGGGAGCAATCAGCCCCAGCATTTT.

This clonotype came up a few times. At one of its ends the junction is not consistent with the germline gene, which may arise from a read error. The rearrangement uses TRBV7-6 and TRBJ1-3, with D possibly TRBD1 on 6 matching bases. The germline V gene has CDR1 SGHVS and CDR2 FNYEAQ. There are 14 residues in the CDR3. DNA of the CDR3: TGTGCCAGCAGCCTTGGGGGGGCTGGAAACGCCATATATTTT. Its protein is CASSLGGAGNAIYF. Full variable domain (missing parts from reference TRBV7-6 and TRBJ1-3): GAGVSQSPRYKVTKRGQDVALRCDPISGHVSLYWYRQALGQGPEFLTYFNYEAQQDKSGLPNDRFSAERPEGSISTLTIQRTEQRDSAMYRCASSLGGAGNAIYFGEGSWLTVV.

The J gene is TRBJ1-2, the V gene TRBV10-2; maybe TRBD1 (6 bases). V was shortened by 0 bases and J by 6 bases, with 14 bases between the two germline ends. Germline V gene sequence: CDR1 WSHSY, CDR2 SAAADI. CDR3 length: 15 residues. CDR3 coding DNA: TGCGCCAGCAGTGAGTCTTTGGGGGGCCTGGATGGCTACACCTTC. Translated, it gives CASSESLGGLDGYTF.

The CDR3 region has the DNA TGTGCCACCAGTGATTTAGCGACAGATACGCAGTATTTT. The encoded protein is CATSDLATDTQYF. V gene TRBV24-1 combines with J gene TRBJ2-3; D ambiguous. The CDR3 consists of 13 residues. Trimming took off 1 base at V and 3 bases at J, with 4 bases between the two ends. Germline CDR1 reads KGHDR; CDR2 reads SFDVKD.

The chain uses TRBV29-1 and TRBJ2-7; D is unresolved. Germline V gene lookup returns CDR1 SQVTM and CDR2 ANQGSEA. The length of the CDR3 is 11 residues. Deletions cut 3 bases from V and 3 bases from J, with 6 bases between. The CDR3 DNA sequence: TGCAGCGTTGAGTGGCGCTACGAGCAGTACTTC. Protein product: CSVEWRYEQYF.

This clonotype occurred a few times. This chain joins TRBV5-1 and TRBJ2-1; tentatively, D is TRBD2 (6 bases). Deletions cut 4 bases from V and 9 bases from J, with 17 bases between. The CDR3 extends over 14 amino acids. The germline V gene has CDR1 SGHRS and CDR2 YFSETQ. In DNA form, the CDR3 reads TGCGCCAGCAGCACGGGGCAGGGAGGCTTTGAGCAGTTCTTC. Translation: CASSTGQGGFEQFF.

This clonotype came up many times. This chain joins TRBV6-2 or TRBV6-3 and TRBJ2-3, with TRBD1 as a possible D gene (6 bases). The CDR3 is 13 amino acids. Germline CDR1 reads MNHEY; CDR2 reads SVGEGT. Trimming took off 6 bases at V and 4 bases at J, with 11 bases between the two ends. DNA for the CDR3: TGTGCCAGCAGCCAACAGGGTTCAGATACGCAGTATTTT. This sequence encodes CASSQQGSDTQYF.

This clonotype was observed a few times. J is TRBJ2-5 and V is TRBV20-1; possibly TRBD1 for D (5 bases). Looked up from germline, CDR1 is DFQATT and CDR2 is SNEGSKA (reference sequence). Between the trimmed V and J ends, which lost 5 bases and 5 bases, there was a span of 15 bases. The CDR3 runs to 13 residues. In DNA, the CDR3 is TGCAGTGCTGATAACAGGCACTCGGAGACCCAGTACTTC. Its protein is CSADNRHSETQYF.

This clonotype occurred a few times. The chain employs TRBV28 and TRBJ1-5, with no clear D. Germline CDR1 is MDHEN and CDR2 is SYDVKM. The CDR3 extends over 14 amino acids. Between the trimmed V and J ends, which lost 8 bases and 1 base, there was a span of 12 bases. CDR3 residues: CASLFRGSNQPQHF. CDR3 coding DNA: TGTGCCAGCCTCTTTCGCGGGAGCAATCAGCCCCAGCATTTT.

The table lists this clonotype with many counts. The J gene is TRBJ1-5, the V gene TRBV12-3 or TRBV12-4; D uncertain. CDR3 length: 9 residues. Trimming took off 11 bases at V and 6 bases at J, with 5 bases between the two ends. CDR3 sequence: CAWSQPQHF. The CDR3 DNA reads TGTGCCTGGAGTCAGCCCCAGCATTTT.

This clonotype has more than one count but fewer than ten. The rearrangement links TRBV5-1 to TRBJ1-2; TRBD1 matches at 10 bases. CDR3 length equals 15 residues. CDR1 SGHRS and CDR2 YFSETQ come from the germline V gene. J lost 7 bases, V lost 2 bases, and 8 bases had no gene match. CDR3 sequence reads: CASSLGDRGHSGYTF. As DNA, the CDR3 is TGCGCCAGCAGCTTAGGGGACAGGGGTCATAGTGGCTACACCTTC.

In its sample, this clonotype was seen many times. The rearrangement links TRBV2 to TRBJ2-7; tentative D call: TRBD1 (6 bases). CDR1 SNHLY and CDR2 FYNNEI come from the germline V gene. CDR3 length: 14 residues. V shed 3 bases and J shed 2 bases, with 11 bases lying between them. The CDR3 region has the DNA TGTGCCAGCAGTGACAGGGGCAAGGCCTACGAGCAGTACTTC. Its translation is CASSDRGKAYEQYF.

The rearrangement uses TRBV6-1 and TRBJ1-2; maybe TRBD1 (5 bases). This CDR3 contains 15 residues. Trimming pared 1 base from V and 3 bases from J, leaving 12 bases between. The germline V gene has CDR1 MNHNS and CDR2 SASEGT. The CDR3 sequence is CASSEGPGRDYGYTF. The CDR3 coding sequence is TGTGCCAGCAGTGAAGGGCCAGGGAGGGACTATGGCTACACCTTC.

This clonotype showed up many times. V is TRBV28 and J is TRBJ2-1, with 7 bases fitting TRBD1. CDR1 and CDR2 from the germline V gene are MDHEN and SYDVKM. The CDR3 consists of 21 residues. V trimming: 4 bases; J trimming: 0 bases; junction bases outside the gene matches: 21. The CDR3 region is CASSSLWLGTRGGSSYNEQFF. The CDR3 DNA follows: TGTGCCAGCAGTTCATTATGGCTCGGGACGCGAGGGGGCTCCTCCTACAATGAGCAGTTCTTC.

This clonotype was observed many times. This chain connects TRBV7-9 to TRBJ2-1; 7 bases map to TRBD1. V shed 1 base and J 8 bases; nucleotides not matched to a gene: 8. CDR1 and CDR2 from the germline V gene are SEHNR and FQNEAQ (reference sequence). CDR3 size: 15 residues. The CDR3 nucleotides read TGTGCCAGCAGCTTAGACAGGGGACCCCTCGATGAGCAGTTCTTC. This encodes CASSLDRGPLDEQFF.

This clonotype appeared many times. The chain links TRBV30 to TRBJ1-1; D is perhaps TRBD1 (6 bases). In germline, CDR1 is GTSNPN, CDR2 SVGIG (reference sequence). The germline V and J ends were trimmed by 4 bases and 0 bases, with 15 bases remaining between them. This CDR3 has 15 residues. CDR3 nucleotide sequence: TGTGCCTGGAACCCTCGGACAGTCATGAACACTGAAGCTTTCTTT. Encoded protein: CAWNPRTVMNTEAFF.

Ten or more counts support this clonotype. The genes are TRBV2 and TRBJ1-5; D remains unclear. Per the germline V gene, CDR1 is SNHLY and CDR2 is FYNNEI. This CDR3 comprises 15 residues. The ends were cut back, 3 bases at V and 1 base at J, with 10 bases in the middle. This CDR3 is CASSDRILSNQPQHF. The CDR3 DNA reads TGTGCCAGCAGTGACAGGATCTTGAGCAATCAGCCCCAGCATTTT.

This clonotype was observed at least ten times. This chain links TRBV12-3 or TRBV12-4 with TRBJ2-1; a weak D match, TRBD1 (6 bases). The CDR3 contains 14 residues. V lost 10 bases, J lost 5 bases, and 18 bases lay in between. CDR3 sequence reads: CAILDRIGNNEQFF. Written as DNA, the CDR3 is TGTGCCATCCTCGACAGGATAGGGAACAATGAGCAGTTCTTC.

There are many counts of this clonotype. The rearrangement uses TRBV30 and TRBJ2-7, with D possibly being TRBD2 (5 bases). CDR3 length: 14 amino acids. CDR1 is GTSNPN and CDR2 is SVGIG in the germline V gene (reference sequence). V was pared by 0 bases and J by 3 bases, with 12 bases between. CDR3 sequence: CAWSVGGSFYEQYF. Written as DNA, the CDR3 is TGTGCCTGGAGTGTAGGCGGGTCATTCTACGAGCAGTACTTC.

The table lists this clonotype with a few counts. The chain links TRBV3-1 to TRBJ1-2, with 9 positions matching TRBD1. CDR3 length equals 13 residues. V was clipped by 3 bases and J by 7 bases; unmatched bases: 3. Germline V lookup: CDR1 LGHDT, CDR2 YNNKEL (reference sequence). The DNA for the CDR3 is TGTGCCAGCAGCCAGGGACAGGGCGGTGGCTACACCTTC. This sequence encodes CASSQGQGGGYTF.

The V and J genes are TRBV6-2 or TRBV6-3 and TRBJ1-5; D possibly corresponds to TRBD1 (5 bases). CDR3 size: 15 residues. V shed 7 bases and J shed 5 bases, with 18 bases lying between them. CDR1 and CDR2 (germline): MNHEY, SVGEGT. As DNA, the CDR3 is TGTGCCAGCACCGACCCCCCGGGGGGGTATCAGCCCCAGCATTTT. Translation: CASTDPPGGYQPQHF.

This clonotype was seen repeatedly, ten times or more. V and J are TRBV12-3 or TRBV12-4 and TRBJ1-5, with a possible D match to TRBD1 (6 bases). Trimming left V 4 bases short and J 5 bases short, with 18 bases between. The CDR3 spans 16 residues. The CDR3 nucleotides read TGTGCCAGCAGTTCCCGATTAGACAGGCTTTATCAGCCCCAGCATTTT. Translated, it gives CASSSRLDRLYQPQHF.

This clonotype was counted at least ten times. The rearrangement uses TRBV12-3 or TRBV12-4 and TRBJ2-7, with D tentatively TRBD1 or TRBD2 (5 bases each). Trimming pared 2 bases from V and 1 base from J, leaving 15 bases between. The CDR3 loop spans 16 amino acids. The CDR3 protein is CASSLSGREISYEQYF. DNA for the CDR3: TGTGCCAGCAGTTTATCTGGCAGGGAGATATCCTACGAGCAGTACTTC.

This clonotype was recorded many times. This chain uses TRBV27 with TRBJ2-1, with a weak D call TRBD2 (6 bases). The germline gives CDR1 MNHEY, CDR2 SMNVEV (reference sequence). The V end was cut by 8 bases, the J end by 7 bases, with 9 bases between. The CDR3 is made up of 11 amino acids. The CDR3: CASPLANEQFF. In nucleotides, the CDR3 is TGTGCCAGCCCCCTAGCGAATGAGCAGTTCTTC.

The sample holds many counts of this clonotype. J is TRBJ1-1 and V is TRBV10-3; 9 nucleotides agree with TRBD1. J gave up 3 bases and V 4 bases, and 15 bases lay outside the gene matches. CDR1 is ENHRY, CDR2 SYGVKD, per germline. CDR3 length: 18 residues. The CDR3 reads CAISVPGQGRKKHTEAFF. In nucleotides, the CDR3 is TGTGCCATCAGTGTTCCGGGACAGGGAAGAAAAAAACACACTGAAGCTTTCTTT.

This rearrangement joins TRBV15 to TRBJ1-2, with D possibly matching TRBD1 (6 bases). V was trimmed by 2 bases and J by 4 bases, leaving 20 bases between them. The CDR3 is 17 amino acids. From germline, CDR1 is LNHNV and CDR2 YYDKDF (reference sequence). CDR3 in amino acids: CATSRTGIGTIGYGYTF. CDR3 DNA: TGTGCCACCAGCAGAACAGGGATCGGGACGATTGGCTATGGCTACACCTTC.

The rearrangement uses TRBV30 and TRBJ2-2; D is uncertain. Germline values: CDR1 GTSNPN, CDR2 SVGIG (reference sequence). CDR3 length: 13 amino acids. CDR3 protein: CASRGPTAGELFF. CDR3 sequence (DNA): TGTGCATCGAGAGGCCCGACGGCCGGGGAGCTGTTTTTT.

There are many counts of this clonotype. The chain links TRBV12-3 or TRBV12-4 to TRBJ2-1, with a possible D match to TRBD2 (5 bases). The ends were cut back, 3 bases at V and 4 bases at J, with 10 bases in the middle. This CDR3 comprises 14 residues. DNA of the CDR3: TGTGCCAGCAGTTTTCCCCGGAGGTACAATGAGCAGTTCTTC. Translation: CASSFPRRYNEQFF.

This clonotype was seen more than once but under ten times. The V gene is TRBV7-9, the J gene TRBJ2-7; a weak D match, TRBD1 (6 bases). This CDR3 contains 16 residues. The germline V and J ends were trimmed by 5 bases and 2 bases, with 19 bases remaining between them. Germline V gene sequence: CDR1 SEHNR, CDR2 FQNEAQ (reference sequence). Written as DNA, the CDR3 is TGTGCCAGCAGCCCCTGGGTCCAGGGGAACCCCTACGAGCAGTACTTC. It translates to CASSPWVQGNPYEQYF. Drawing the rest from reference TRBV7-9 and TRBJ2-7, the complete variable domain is DTGVSQNPRHKITKRGQNVTFRCDPISEHNRLYWYRQTLGQGPEFLTYFQNEAQLEKSRLLSDRFSAERPKGSFSTLEIQRTEQGDSAMYLCASSPWVQGNPYEQYFGPGTRLTVT.

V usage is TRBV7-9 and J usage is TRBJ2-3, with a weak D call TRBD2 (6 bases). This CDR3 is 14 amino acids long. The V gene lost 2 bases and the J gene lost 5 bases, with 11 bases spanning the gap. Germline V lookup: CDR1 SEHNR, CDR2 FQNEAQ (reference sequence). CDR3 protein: CASSLSRRGDTQYF. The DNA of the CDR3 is TGTGCCAGCAGCTTATCCAGGAGGGGAGATACGCAGTATTTT.